Listed below are T cell receptor beta chains from one sample, sequenced in a study of T-cell reconstitution after alpha-beta-depleted transplantation in children. TCRdb itself ran the PCR reads through MiXCR, one entry per CDR3 protein. The table has over 200,000 distinct CDR3 sequences, roughly 15% seen once. Sequenced here: PBMCs, mostly from graft donor cells, sampled 360 days after TCRalphabeta/CD19-depleted stem cell transplant. These receptors were collected from a male patient aged 2 to 10 who had a stem cell transplant for acute lymphoblastic leukemia, so the T cells may come from the graft donor. The CDR3 runs from the conserved cysteine through the conserved F or W. The D gene is left open where the match is weak. Size is stated for part of the rows, as once, few or many counts, or as a class when the clone is expanded.

clone_size | j_call | d_call | v_call | cdr3_aa | cdr3_nt
few | TRBJ2-5 | NA | TRBV2 | CASLPGTQETQYF | TGTGCCAGCCTTCCGGGGACCCAAGAGACCCAGTACTTC
NA | TRBJ2-5 | NA | TRBV4-1 | CASSQDPGSAETQYF | TGCGCCAGCAGCCAAGATCCGGGTTCGGCGGAGACCCAGTACTTC
many | TRBJ2-1 | TRBD2 | TRBV11-2 | CASSSRGTSGGNVEQFF | TGTGCCAGCAGCTCTAGAGGGACTAGCGGGGGGAATGTTGAGCAGTTCTTC
NA | TRBJ2-1 | NA | TRBV2 | CASSDGLLEQFF | TGTGCCAGCAGTGACGGTCTACTTGAGCAGTTCTTC
NA | TRBJ2-3 | TRBD1 | TRBV12-3/TRBV12-4 | CASSLTRGYTDTQYF | TGTGCCAGCAGTTTAACCAGGGGGTACACAGATACGCAGTATTTT
few | TRBJ2-3 | NA | TRBV5-1 | CASSIEDTQYF | TGCGCCAGCAGCATTGAGGATACGCAGTATTTT
NA | TRBJ2-5 | NA | TRBV12-3/TRBV12-4 | CASSLAGTADQETQYF | TGTGCCAGCAGTTTAGCCGGGACCGCGGATCAAGAGACCCAGTACTTC
NA | TRBJ1-4 | TRBD1 | TRBV4-3 | CASSQDLGQGRWPNEKLFF | TGCGCCAGCAGCCAAGATCTTGGACAGGGGAGATGGCCTAACGAAAAACTGTTTTTT
few | TRBJ1-1 | TRBD1 | TRBV20-1 | CSARGPGQENTEAFF | TGCAGTGCTAGGGGACCGGGACAGGAGAACACTGAAGCTTTCTTT
NA | TRBJ2-5 | NA | TRBV25-1 | CASSEYRGPAGGETQHF | TGTGCCAGCAGTGAATATCGTGGGCCCGCTGGTGGAGAGACCCAGCACTTC
large | TRBJ2-1 | TRBD1 | TRBV13 | CASSFPGQGDNEQFF | TGTGCCAGCAGCTTTCCGGGACAGGGGGACAATGAGCAGTTCTTC
NA | TRBJ1-1 | NA | TRBV10-2 | CASSEAAAFTEAFF | TGCGCCAGCAGTGAAGCAGCCGCTTTTACTGAAGCTTTCTTT
NA | TRBJ2-5 | TRBD1 | TRBV4-1 | CASSRTGSEETQYF | TGCGCCAGCAGCCGGACAGGGTCTGAGGAGACCCAGTACTTC
NA | TRBJ2-7 | NA | TRBV20-1 | CSARGKRSDVYEQYF | TGCAGTGCTAGAGGTAAAAGGTCCGACGTGTACGAGCAGTACTTC
NA | TRBJ2-7 | NA | TRBV28 | CASSLWHRALLSYEQYF | TGTGCCAGCAGTTTGTGGCACAGGGCCCTTCTCTCCTACGAGCAGTACTTC
many | TRBJ2-7 | NA | TRBV2 | CASSEEHLSSYEQYF | TGTGCCAGCAGTGAAGAACACCTGAGCTCCTACGAGCAGTACTTC
NA | TRBJ2-5 | TRBD1 | TRBV12-3/TRBV12-4 | CASSDDRVEETQYF | TGTGCCAGCAGTGACGACAGGGTCGAAGAGACCCAGTACTTC
NA | TRBJ1-1 | NA | TRBV12-3/TRBV12-4 | CASSLYRAMNTEAFF | TGTGCCAGCAGTTTATACAGGGCGATGAACACTGAAGCTTTCTTT
few | TRBJ1-2 | NA | TRBV5-1 | CASSLGLDSSNKNYGYTF | TGCGCCAGCAGCTTGGGTTTGGACAGCAGCAATAAAAACTATGGCTACACCTTC
few | TRBJ2-5 | NA | TRBV4-3 | CASSPKARGRLQETQYF | TGCGCCAGCAGCCCAAAAGCCCGAGGGCGACTTCAAGAGACCCAGTACTTC
few | TRBJ1-2 | NA | TRBV21-1 | CASSCGEARNYGYTF | TGTGCCAGCAGCTGCGGGGAAGCCCGGAACTATGGCTACACCTTC
NA | TRBJ2-3 | NA | TRBV12-3/TRBV12-4 | CASSQAYDTQYF | TGTGCCAGCAGCCAAGCCTACGATACGCAGTATTTT
few | TRBJ1-2 | NA | TRBV7-9 | CASSQPGAYGYTF | TGTGCCAGCAGCCAACCGGGGGCTTATGGCTACACCTTC
few | TRBJ2-1 | TRBD2 | TRBV29-1 | CSVEVKLAGGLVQFF | TGCAGCGTTGAAGTGAAGCTAGCGGGGGGGTTGGTGCAGTTCTTC
NA | TRBJ2-1 | NA | TRBV6-1 | CASGTGLKNEQFF | TGTGCCAGCGGGACGGGACTCAAGAATGAGCAGTTCTTC
few | TRBJ2-7 | NA | TRBV14 | CASSQDTGSYEQYF | TGTGCCAGCAGCCAAGACACGGGCTCCTACGAGCAGTACTTC
NA | TRBJ2-7 | NA | TRBV12-3/TRBV12-4 | CASSLSGQLSYEQYF | TGTGCCAGCAGTTTATCCGGACAGCTTTCCTACGAGCAGTACTTC
NA | TRBJ1-2 | TRBD1 | TRBV7-2 | CASSPGQRLTNNYGYTF | TGTGCCAGCAGCCCGGGACAGAGGCTTACCAATAACTATGGCTACACCTTC